This is a list of T cell receptor beta chains from one sample in a study of beta chain features in type 1 diabetes. TCRdb's copy holds only in-frame clones and misses some; the assay was immunoSEQ multiplex PCR. This table has hundreds of thousands of clones, approximately 11% appearing once. The sequencing input was naive CD4+ T cells from blood. The source of these receptors is a woman between 25 and 40 years old in good health. Each CDR3 is given with its conserved first and last residue. The D gene is left open where the match is weak. Where a row states a size, it is once, few, many or the class of an expanded clone; other rows omit it.

- TRBJ2-1 - TRBV18 CASSPRGENNEQFF TGTGCCAGCTCACCACGGGGGGAAAACAATGAGCAGTTCTTC
TRBD1 TRBJ2-5 - TRBV5-1 CASTRRGQGEETQYF TGCGCCAGCACCCGGCGGGGACAGGGGGAAGAGACCCAGTACTTC
TRBD1 TRBJ1-5 few TRBV13 CASSLVFFETGGNQPQHF TGTGCCAGCAGCTTAGTCTTTTTCGAGACAGGGGGCAATCAGCCCCAGCATTTT
- TRBJ2-5 - TRBV27 CASSRTYPRETQYF TGTGCCAGCAGCCGGACATACCCTCGGGAGACCCAGTACTTC
- TRBJ2-3 - TRBV7-3 CASSLISGARDTQYF TGTGCCAGCAGCTTAATTTCAGGGGCGAGGGATACGCAGTATTTT
- TRBJ1-2 - TRBV2 CASSDGFYGYTF TGTGCCAGCAGTGACGGTTTCTATGGCTACACCTTC
TRBD1 TRBJ2-5 - TRBV30 CAWRETGEETQYF TGTGCCTGGAGAGAGACAGGGGAAGAGACCCAGTACTTC
TRBD2 TRBJ2-4 - TRBV29-1 CSVDTGTTNIQYF TGCAGCGTTGATACGGGGACTACCAACATTCAGTACTTC
TRBD1 TRBJ2-7 few TRBV2 CASRKGQSSYEQYF TGTGCCAGCAGGAAGGGACAGAGCTCCTACGAGCAGTACTTC
TRBD1 TRBJ2-5 - TRBV9 CASSVTGGGETQYF TGTGCCAGCAGCGTCACAGGGGGCGGAGAGACCCAGTACTTC
- TRBJ2-7 - TRBV28 CASSLQRAYEQYF TGTGCCAGCAGTTTACAGCGGGCCTACGAGCAGTACTTC
TRBD2 TRBJ2-5 - TRBV5-1 CASSAGLAGEAQYF TGCGCCAGCAGCGCGGGACTAGCGGGAGAGGCCCAGTACTTC
- TRBJ2-1 few TRBV11-2 CASSLLLGGGEQFF TGTGCCAGCAGCTTATTGTTGGGAGGGGGAGAGCAGTTCTTC
TRBD2 TRBJ2-7 few TRBV11-2 CASGLGLAASYEQYF TGTGCCAGCGGCCTTGGGCTAGCGGCCTCCTACGAGCAGTACTTC
- TRBJ2-1 few TRBV7-3 CASSLSAGTYNEQFF TGTGCCAGCAGCTTATCGGCGGGGACCTACAATGAGCAGTTCTTC
- TRBJ1-5 few TRBV27 CASSLQVNQPQHF TGTGCCAGCAGTTTGCAGGTCAATCAGCCCCAGCATTTT
- TRBJ2-3 few TRBV6-5 CASSYSYTDTQYF TGTGCCAGCAGTTACTCGTACACAGATACGCAGTATTTT
- TRBJ2-1 few TRBV7-2 CASSSLQGEQFF TGTGCCAGCAGCTCGTTGCAGGGTGAGCAGTTCTTC
- TRBJ2-3 - TRBV4-3 CASSQDPYLERSTDTQYF TGCGCCAGCAGCCAAGACCCCTATTTGGAGCGTAGCACAGATACGCAGTATTTT
- TRBJ2-1 few TRBV6-5 CASSYPASRSDEQFF TGTGCCAGCAGTTACCCCGCCTCTAGGTCGGATGAGCAGTTCTTC
TRBD2 TRBJ2-1 few TRBV5-4 CASSLELREGEQFF TGTGCCAGCAGCTTGGAATTGAGGGAGGGTGAGCAGTTCTTC
TRBD2 TRBJ2-7 few TRBV19 CASSLGLAGAPLEQYF TGTGCCAGTAGTCTGGGACTAGCGGGAGCCCCTTTGGAGCAGTACTTC
- TRBJ2-7 - TRBV28 CASSGQPRSSYEQYF TGTGCCAGCAGTGGACAGCCGAGGAGCTCCTACGAGCAGTACTTC
- TRBJ2-7 few TRBV5-6 CASSFTQGPHEQYF TGTGCCAGCAGCTTTACCCAGGGGCCCCACGAGCAGTACTTC
- TRBJ2-1 - TRBV27 CASSHLRGYNEQFF TGTGCCAGCAGTCACTTAAGAGGTTACAATGAGCAGTTCTTC